What follows are 24 T cell receptor beta chains derived from one specimen sequenced in a study of graft-versus-host responses after intestinal transplantation (dated by TCRdb to 2020 to 2023). Library creation used the immunoSEQ multiplex PCR assay. Sourced from immuneACCESS, this table was stored by TCRdb with only in-frame sequences that have V and J called. A share of the clones is absent; for the studies checked, an unresolved V gene accounts for under half, and the remainder has no known explanation. Here the sample has 70,000 to 100,000 clones; approximately 91% occur a single time. Of the sample, less than 0.4% falls within the top ten clones. The time point label here, explained by the study, means: cells obtained before transplantation from donor or recipient. No cognate antigen is known for these TCRs. The specimen comprised unstimulated CD4+ T cells sorted from spleen or lymph node cells, sampled before intestinal transplant. These receptors originate from a human donor who received an intestinal transplant.

The chain is built from TRBV29-1 and TRBJ1-2; a possible D gene is TRBD1 (6 bases). Trimming left V 4 bases short and J 4 bases short, with 16 bases between. CDR3 length: 14 residues. Germline-derived CDR1 and CDR2 are SQVTM and ANQGSEA. As DNA, the CDR3 is TGCAGCGTTGGGGAAGCCAGGGGTAGCTATGGCTACACCTTC. This sequence encodes CSVGEARGSYGYTF.

The chain uses TRBV28 and TRBJ2-5; D gene ambiguous. Germline CDR1 and CDR2: MDHEN and SYDVKM. Between the trimmed V and J ends, which lost 2 bases and 2 bases, there was a span of 9 bases. The CDR3 contains 14 residues. Here the CDR3 reads CASSLGHRQETQYF. As DNA, the CDR3 is TGTGCCAGCAGTTTAGGCCACAGACAAGAGACCCAGTACTTC. Using reference TRBV28 and TRBJ2-5 for the parts outside the CDR3, the full variable domain is DVKVTQSSRYLVKRTGEKVFLECVQDMDHENMFWYRQDPGLGLRLIYFSYDVKMKEKGDIPEGYSVSREKKERFSLILESASTNQTSMYLCASSLGHRQETQYFGPGTRLLVL.

This chain joins TRBV28 and TRBJ2-1; the D gene is possibly TRBD2 (6 bases). Trimming pared 2 bases from V and 12 bases from J, leaving 11 bases between. The CDR3 extends over 12 amino acids. Germline V CDR1 and CDR2: MDHEN, SYDVKM. The CDR3 sequence: CASSLGGGRQFF. The CDR3 region has the DNA TGTGCCAGCAGTTTAGGGGGAGGTAGGCAGTTCTTC. Full variable domain (rest looked up from reference TRBV28 and TRBJ2-1): DVKVTQSSRYLVKRTGEKVFLECVQDMDHENMFWYRQDPGLGLRLIYFSYDVKMKEKGDIPEGYSVSREKKERFSLILESASTNQTSMYLCASSLGGGRQFFGPGTRLTVL.

The gene calls are TRBV19 and TRBJ1-5; D remains unclear. Germline V gives CDR1 LNHDA, CDR2 SQIVND (reference sequence). The CDR3 extends over 17 amino acids. V lost 5 bases and J lost 7, with 24 bases in between. This CDR3 is CASSEASYRGRSQPQHF. The CDR3 DNA reads as TGTGCCAGTAGTGAAGCCTCGTATCGGGGTAGGAGCCAGCCCCAGCATTTT.

The rearrangement joins TRBV5-1 to TRBJ1-1, with D possibly matching TRBD1 (5 bases). Germline assignment: CDR1 SGHRS and CDR2 YFSETQ. The CDR3 sequence is 16 residues long. Trimming left V 3 bases short and J 0 bases short, with 15 bases between. CDR3 in DNA: TGCGCCAGCAGCTCACAGGCACGGAGAATGAACACTGAAGCTTTCTTT. Translating it yields CASSSQARRMNTEAFF.

This chain joins TRBV18 and TRBJ2-1; weak D call: TRBD1 (5 bases). The germline gives CDR1 KGHSH, CDR2 LQKENI. CDR3 length: 16 amino acids. The V end lost 0 bases, the J end lost 3 bases, and 12 bases lay between the germline ends. CDR3 residues: CASSPPGQGDYNEQFF. The CDR3 DNA reads as TGTGCCAGCTCACCACCTGGGCAGGGCGACTACAATGAGCAGTTCTTC.

This clone has a handful of counts. The chain uses TRBV19 and TRBJ1-4; D is unresolved. Germline loops: CDR1 LNHDA, CDR2 SQIVND (reference sequence). CDR3 length: 15 amino acids. Trimming took off 6 bases at V and 8 bases at J, with 19 bases between the two ends. The DNA of the CDR3 is TGTGCCAGTAGATCCAGACCGGGCCCGGGAGAAAAACTGTTTTTT. Amino acid sequence: CASRSRPGPGEKLFF.

The chain carries TRBV5-4 and TRBJ2-1, with 7 nucleotides matching TRBD2. The length of the CDR3 is 14 residues. Germline V gene data show CDR1 as SGHNT and CDR2 as YYREEE (reference sequence). The trim removed 2 bases at V and 9 bases at J, leaving 8 bases unmatched. CDR3 sequence reads: CASSFQAERGEQFF. The CDR3 DNA reads TGTGCCAGCAGCTTTCAAGCGGAGCGGGGTGAGCAGTTCTTC.

Remarks on this clone: An end of the junction differs from the germline gene, which may be a read error. This chain links TRBV7-7 with TRBJ2-2, with 7 bases fitting TRBD1. Germline lookup yields CDR1 SSHAT and CDR2 FNYEAQ (reference sequence). The CDR3 is made up of 14 amino acids. CDR3 nucleotides: TGTGCTAGCAGCCAACAGGGGCACACCGGGGAGCTGTTTTTT. Residues: CASSQQGHTGELFF.

This clone was seen just once. The gene calls are TRBV6-5 and TRBJ2-5, with 9 bases fitting TRBD1. V trimming: 6 bases; J trimming: 2 bases; junction bases outside the gene matches: 7. CDR1 MNHEY and CDR2 SVGAGI come from the germline V gene. This CDR3 is 15 amino acids long. The CDR3 bases are TGTGCCAGCAGGGGACAGGGTTCCCCTCAAGAGACCCAGTACTTC. It is translated as CASRGQGSPQETQYF.

In its sample, this clone was seen a few times. The chain carries TRBV6-1 and TRBJ2-1, with unresolved D. V lost 5 bases and J lost 7, with 9 bases in between. In germline, CDR1 is MNHNS, CDR2 SASEGT. This CDR3 contains 12 residues. CDR3: CASSPVRNEQFF. The CDR3 DNA follows: TGTGCCAGCAGTCCTGTCCGTAATGAGCAGTTCTTC.

The rearrangement links TRBV14 to TRBJ1-1; no clear D gene. The CDR3 consists of 12 residues. Germline V gene lookup returns CDR1 SGHDN and CDR2 FVKESK. V lost 1 base to trimming and J lost 2 bases, with 2 bases between them. This CDR3 is CASSQVNTEAFF. CDR3 nucleotides: TGTGCCAGCAGCCAAGTAAACACTGAAGCTTTCTTT.

This clone was seen once. The chain couples TRBV5-1 to TRBJ1-6; 9 bases fit TRBD1. In germline, CDR1 is SGHRS, CDR2 YFSETQ. The CDR3 sequence is 17 residues long. V dropped 2 bases and J dropped 5; count of bases not matched to a gene: 8. The CDR3 spells CASSLTGTGRNNSPLHF. For the CDR3, the DNA is TGCGCCAGCAGCTTAACCGGGACAGGGCGGAATAATTCACCCCTCCACTTT.

This rearrangement joins TRBV11-2 to TRBJ2-5, with TRBD2 matching over 11 bases. The CDR3 has 17 amino acids. After removal of 5 bases from V and 5 bases from J, the junction contained 13 bases not matched to a gene. Germline V gene data show CDR1 as SGHAT and CDR2 as FQNNGV. The CDR3 is CASSVARVAGGRETQYF. The CDR3 DNA reads TGTGCCAGCAGCGTGGCTCGGGTAGCGGGAGGGCGGGAGACCCAGTACTTC.

The DNA of the CDR3 is TGCGCCAGCAGCTTGGGTCCCCAGGGAACAGGAAACACCATATATTTT. Protein: CASSLGPQGTGNTIYF. V usage is TRBV5-1 and J usage is TRBJ1-3, with D maybe TRBD1 (5 bases). The germline CDR1 and CDR2 sequences are SGHRS and YFSETQ. This CDR3 spans 16 amino acids. V was pared by 0 bases and J by 4 bases, with 14 bases between.

Here the CDR3 reads CAISDDNYEQYF. In DNA, the CDR3 is TGTGCCATCAGTGACGACAACTACGAGCAGTACTTC. V gene TRBV10-3 combines with J gene TRBJ2-7; D unclear. Germline V CDR1 and CDR2: ENHRY, SYGVKD. This CDR3 is built from 12 residues. The germline V and J ends were trimmed by 3 bases and 3 bases, with 6 bases remaining between them.

The V call is TRBV5-1, the J call TRBJ1-3, with D perhaps matching TRBD1 (5 bases). Germline CDR1 and CDR2: SGHRS and YFSETQ. The CDR3 totals 16 residues. Trimming removed 0 bases from V and 0 bases from J, with 10 bases in between. CDR3 in DNA: TGCGCCAGCAGCTTGGTCGGGGGAACCTCTGGAAACACCATATATTTT. It specifies CASSLVGGTSGNTIYF.

The chain couples TRBV6-5 to TRBJ2-6; tentatively, D is TRBD2 (6 bases). V was trimmed by 6 bases and J by 0 bases, leaving 9 bases between them. Germline V gene sequence: CDR1 MNHEY, CDR2 SVGAGI. This CDR3 is 15 amino acids long. The CDR3 DNA is TGTGCCAGCAGCCGGGACTCCTCTGGGGCCAACGTCCTGACTTTC. This sequence encodes CASSRDSSGANVLTF.

The V and J genes are TRBV4-1 and TRBJ1-1; tentatively, D is TRBD1 (5 bases). This CDR3 is 19 amino acids long. CDR1 and CDR2 from the germline V gene are MGHRA and YSYEKL. The ends were cut back, 1 base at V and 0 bases at J, with 21 bases in the middle. This CDR3 reads CASSQASGGLGVMNTEAFF. DNA of the CDR3: TGCGCCAGCAGCCAAGCTAGCGGGGGACTTGGGGTAATGAACACTGAAGCTTTCTTT.

The genes are TRBV2 and TRBJ2-3, with a possible D match to TRBD2 (5 bases). V shed 6 bases and J shed 2 bases, with 15 bases lying between them. The length of the CDR3 is 15 residues. From germline, CDR1 is SNHLY and CDR2 FYNNEI. The CDR3 DNA is TGTGCCAGCAGGGGAGCGGCTCCCTTCACAGATACGCAGTATTTT. Translating it yields CASRGAAPFTDTQYF.

The V and J genes are TRBV4-2 and TRBJ2-2, with 11 nucleotides matching TRBD2. The V gene end was trimmed by 6 bases and the J gene end by 3 bases; junction bases not matched to a gene: 6. CDR3 length: 16 residues. Germline values: CDR1 LGHNA, CDR2 YNFKEQ. The CDR3 reads CASRVTSGKDTGELFF. The CDR3 DNA reads TGTGCCAGCAGGGTGACTAGCGGGAAAGACACCGGGGAGCTGTTTTTT.

As to this clone: At one boundary the junction diverges from the germline segment, which might be a read error. V is TRBV5-1 and J is TRBJ1-6; 8 bases map to TRBD1. The CDR3 sequence is 14 residues long. The germline gives CDR1 SGHRS, CDR2 YFSETQ. The CDR3 sequence: CASSLGQDNSPLHF. The CDR3 coding sequence is TGCGCCAGCAGTTTGGGACAGGATAATTCACCCCTCCACTTT.

This clone was seen a handful of times. The J gene is TRBJ2-7, the V gene TRBV6-1; tentatively, D is TRBD2 (6 bases). V was shortened by 1 base and J by 7 bases, with 14 bases between the two germline ends. There are 14 residues in the CDR3. CDR1 is MNHNS, CDR2 SASEGT, per germline. Here the CDR3 DNA reads TGTGCCAGCAGTGAAGGAGCGTGGGGGGTAGAGCAGTACTTC. This translates into CASSEGAWGVEQYF.

This sequence joins TRBV6-5 and TRBJ2-1, with D perhaps TRBD1 (6 bases). Trimming left V 6 bases short and J 4 bases short, with 10 bases between. CDR1 MNHEY and CDR2 SVGAGI come from the germline V gene. This CDR3 is 13 amino acids long. In nucleotides, the CDR3 is TGTGCCAGCAGATCAACAGGGTACAATGAGCAGTTCTTC. Translated, it gives CASRSTGYNEQFF.